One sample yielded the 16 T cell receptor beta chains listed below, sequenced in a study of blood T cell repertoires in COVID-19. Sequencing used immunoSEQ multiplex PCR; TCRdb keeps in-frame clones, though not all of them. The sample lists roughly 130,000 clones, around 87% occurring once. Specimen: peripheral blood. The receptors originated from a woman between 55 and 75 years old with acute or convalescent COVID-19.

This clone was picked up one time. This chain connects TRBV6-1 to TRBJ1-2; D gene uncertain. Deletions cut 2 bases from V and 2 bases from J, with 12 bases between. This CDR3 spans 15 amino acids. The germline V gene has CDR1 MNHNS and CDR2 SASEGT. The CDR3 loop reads CASSELWSPNYGYTF. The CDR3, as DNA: TGTGCCAGCAGTGAACTTTGGAGCCCGAACTATGGCTACACCTTC.

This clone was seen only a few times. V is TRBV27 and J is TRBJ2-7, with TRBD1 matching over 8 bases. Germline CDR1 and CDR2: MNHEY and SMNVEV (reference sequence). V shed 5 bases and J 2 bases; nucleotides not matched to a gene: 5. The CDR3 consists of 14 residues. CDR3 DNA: TGTGCCAGCAGTCCCAGACAGGGGACCTACGAGCAGTACGTC. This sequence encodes CASSPRQGTYEQYV.

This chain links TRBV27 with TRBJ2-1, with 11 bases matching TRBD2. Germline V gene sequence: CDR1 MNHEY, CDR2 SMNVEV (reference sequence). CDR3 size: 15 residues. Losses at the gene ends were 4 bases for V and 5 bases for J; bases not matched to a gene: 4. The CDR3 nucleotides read TGTGCCAGCAGTTCCGGGACTAGCGGAAACAATGAGCAGTTCTTC. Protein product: CASSSGTSGNNEQFF.

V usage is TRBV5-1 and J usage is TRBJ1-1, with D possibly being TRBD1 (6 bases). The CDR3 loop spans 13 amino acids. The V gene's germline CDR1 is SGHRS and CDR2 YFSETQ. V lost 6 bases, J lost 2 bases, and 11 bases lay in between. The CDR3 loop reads CASKTGINTEAFF. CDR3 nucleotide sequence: TGCGCCAGCAAAACAGGGATAAACACTGAAGCTTTCTTT.

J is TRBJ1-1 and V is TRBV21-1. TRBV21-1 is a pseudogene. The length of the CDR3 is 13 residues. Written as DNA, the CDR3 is TGTGCCAGCAGCAGTAAAAAGGGACTTGAAGCTTTCTTT. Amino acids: CASSSKKGLEAFF.

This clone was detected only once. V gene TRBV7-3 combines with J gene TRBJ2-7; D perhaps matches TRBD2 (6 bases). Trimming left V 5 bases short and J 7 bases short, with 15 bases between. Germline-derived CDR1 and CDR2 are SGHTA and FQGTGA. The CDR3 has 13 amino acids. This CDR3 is CASSPGSGREQYF. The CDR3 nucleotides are TGTGCCAGCAGCCCAGGGTCGGGGAGGGAGCAGTACTTC. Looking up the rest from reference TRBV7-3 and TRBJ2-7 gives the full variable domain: GAGVSQTPSNKVTEKGKYVELRCDPISGHTALYWYRQSLGQGPEFLIYFQGTGAADDSGLPNDRFFAVRPEGSVSTLKIQRTERGDSAVYLCASSPGSGREQYFGPGTRLTVT.

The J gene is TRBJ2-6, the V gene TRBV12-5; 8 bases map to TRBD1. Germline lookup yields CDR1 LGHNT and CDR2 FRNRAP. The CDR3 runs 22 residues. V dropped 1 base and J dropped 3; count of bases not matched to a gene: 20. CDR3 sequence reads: CASGLARGRGGTGLLGANVLTF. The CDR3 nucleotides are TGTGCTAGTGGTTTGGCGAGGGGCAGAGGGGGGACAGGCCTCCTTGGGGCCAACGTCCTGACTTTC.

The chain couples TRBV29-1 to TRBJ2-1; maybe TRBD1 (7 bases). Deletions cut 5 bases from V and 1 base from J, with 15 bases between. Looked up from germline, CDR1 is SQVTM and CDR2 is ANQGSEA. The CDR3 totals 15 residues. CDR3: CSVLPQGGSYNEQFF. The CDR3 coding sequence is TGCAGCGTTTTACCTCAGGGGGGATCCTACAATGAGCAGTTCTTC.

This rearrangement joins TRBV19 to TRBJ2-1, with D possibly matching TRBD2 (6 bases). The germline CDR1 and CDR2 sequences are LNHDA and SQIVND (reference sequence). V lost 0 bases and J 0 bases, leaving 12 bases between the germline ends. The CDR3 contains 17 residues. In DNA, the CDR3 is TGTGCCAGTAGTATAGATCGAAGGGACTTCTCCTACAATGAGCAGTTCTTC. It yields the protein CASSIDRRDFSYNEQFF. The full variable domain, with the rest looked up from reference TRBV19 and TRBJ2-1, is DGGITQSPKYLFRKEGQNVTLSCEQNLNHDAMYWYRQDPGQGLRLIYYSQIVNDFQKGDIAEGYSVSREKKESFPLTVTSAQKNPTAFYLCASSIDRRDFSYNEQFFGPGTRLTVL.

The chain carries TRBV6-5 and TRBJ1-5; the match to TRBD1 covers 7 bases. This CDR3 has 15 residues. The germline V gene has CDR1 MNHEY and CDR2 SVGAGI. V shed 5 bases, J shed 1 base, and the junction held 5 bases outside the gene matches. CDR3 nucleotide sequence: TGTGCCAGCAGTCCGGAGGGACAGAGCAATCAGCCCCAGCATTTT. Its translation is CASSPEGQSNQPQHF.

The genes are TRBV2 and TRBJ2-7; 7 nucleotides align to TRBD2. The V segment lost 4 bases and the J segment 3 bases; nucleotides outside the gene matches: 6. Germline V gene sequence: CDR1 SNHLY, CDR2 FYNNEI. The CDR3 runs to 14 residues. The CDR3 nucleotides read TGTGCCAGCAGTGCCGGGAGGTCCCGCTACGAGCAGTACTTC. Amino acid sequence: CASSAGRSRYEQYF.

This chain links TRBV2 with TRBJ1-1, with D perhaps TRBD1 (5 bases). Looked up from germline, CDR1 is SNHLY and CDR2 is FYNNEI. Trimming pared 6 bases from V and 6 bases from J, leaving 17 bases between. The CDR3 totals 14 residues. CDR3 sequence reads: CASRAGVGTAEAFF. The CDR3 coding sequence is TGTGCCAGCAGGGCGGGAGTTGGGACGGCTGAAGCTTTCTTT.

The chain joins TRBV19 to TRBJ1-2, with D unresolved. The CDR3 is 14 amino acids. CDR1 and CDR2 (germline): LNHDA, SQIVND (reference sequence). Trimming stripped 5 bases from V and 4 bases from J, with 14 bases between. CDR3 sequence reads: CASSGRGPAYGYTF. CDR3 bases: TGTGCCAGTAGTGGGAGAGGGCCGGCCTATGGCTACACCTTC.

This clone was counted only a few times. CDR3 region: CASSLLARQMWGQVYNEQFF. In nucleotides, the CDR3 is TGTGCCAGCAGTTTACTGGCTAGACAGATGTGGGGGCAAGTTTACAATGAGCAGTTCTTC. The rearrangement uses TRBV28 and TRBJ2-1, with D maybe TRBD1 (6 bases). From germline, CDR1 is MDHEN and CDR2 SYDVKM. V was pared by 2 bases and J by 4 bases, with 27 bases between. The CDR3 consists of 20 residues.

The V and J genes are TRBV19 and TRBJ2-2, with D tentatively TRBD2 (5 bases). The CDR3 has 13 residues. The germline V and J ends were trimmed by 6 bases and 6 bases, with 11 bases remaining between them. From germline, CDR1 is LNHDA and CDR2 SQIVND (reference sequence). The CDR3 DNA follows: TGTGCCAGTAGGAATCTAGCTGCCGGGGAGCTGTTTTTT. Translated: CASRNLAAGELFF.

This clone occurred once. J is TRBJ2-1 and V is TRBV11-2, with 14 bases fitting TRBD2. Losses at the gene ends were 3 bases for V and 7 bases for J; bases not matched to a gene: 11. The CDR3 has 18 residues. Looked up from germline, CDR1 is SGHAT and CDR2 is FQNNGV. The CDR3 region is CASSFPSGTSGSGNEQFF. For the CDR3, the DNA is TGTGCCAGCAGCTTCCCCTCCGGGACTAGCGGGAGCGGTAATGAGCAGTTCTTC.